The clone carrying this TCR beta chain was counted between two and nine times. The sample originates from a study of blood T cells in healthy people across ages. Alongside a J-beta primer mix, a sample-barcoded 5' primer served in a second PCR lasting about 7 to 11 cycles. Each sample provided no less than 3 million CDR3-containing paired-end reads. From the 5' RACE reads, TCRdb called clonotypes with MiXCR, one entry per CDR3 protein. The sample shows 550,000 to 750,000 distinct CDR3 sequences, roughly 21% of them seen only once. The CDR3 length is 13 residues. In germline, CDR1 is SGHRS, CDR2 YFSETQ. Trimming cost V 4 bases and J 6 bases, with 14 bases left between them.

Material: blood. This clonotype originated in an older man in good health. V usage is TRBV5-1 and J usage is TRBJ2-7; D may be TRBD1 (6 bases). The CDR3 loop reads CASSLRGGFEQYF. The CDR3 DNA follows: TGCGCCAGCAGCCTGCGAGGGGGTTTCGAGCAGTACTTC.